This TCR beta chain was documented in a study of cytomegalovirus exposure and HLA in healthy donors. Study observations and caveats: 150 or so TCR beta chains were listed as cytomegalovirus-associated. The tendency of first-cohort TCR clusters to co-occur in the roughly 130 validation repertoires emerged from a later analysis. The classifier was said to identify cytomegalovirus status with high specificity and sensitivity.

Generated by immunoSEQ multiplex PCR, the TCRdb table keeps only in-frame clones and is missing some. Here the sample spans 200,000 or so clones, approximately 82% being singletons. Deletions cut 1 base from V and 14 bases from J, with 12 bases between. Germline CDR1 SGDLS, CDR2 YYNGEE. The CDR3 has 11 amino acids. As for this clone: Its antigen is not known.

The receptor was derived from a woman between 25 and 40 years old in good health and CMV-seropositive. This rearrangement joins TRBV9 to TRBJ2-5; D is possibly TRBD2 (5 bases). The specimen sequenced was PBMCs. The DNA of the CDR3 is TGTGCCAGCAGCGTACCGGGAATTTTATACTTC. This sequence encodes CASSVPGILYF.